These T cell receptor beta chains were read from a single sample in a study of CD8 T cells in ankylosing spondylitis. TCRdb itself ran the 5' RACE reads through MiXCR, one entry per CDR3 protein. The table lists approximately 550,000 distinct CDR3 sequences, about 13% of them singletons. The sequenced sample consisted of blood, either unsorted or a sorted T cell fraction (not recorded which). The receptors shown here come from a male donor with ankylosing spondylitis. CDR3s include the opening cysteine and the closing phenylalanine or tryptophan. D genes are given only for firm matches. The listing skips clone size in some rows; elsewhere it reads once, few, many or a size class.

DNA: TGCGCCAGCAGCCCCGGGGGCAGCGTCGTCTATGGCTACACCTTC; CDR3: CASSPGGSVVYGYTF; V: TRBV5-1; size: NA; J: TRBJ1-2; D: NA; length: 15
DNA: TGTGCCAGCAGCTTACCAGGGGGCAGTGAAGCTTTCTTT; CDR3: CASSLPGGSEAFF; V: TRBV11-3; size: NA; J: TRBJ1-1; D: TRBD1; length: 13
DNA: TGTGCCAGCAGTCGCGGACTTGACAATGAGCAGTTCTTC; CDR3: CASSRGLDNEQFF; V: TRBV6-1; size: few; J: TRBJ2-1; D: NA; length: 13
DNA: TGCGCCAGCAGCCCAGGGAGGTTCTTTGGCGCTGAAGCTTTCTTT; CDR3: CASSPGRFFGAEAFF; V: TRBV5-1; size: NA; J: TRBJ1-1; D: NA; length: 15
DNA: TGCGCCAGCAGCTGGAGCAAGGACAGTGAAGCTTTCTTT; CDR3: CASSWSKDSEAFF; V: TRBV5-1; size: few; J: TRBJ1-1; D: NA; length: 13
DNA: TGTGCCAGCAGTTATAAGAAGGGGGCGGAGCCGAAAGAAAAACTGTTTTTT; CDR3: CASSYKKGAEPKEKLFF; V: TRBV6-5; size: few; J: TRBJ1-4; D: TRBD1; length: 17
DNA: TGTGCCCATGACGGGACGGCGAACACTGAAGCTTTCTTT; CDR3: CAHDGTANTEAFF; V: TRBV24-1; size: many; J: TRBJ1-1; D: NA; length: 13
DNA: TGTGCCAGCTTCGAAGGGGGACTCAACCTGCGACAGAAGACCCAGTACTTC; CDR3: CASFEGGLNLRQKTQYF; V: TRBV12-3/TRBV12-4; size: NA; J: TRBJ2-5; D: NA; length: 17
DNA: TGCAGTGCTAGAGATAAGAGTCAGCCCCAGCATTTT; CDR3: CSARDKSQPQHF; V: TRBV20-1; size: few; J: TRBJ1-5; D: NA; length: 12
DNA: TGTGCCAGCAGCCTGGGGACAGGCGTTAACAATGAGCAGTTCTTC; CDR3: CASSLGTGVNNEQFF; V: TRBV5-5; size: few; J: TRBJ2-1; D: TRBD1; length: 15
DNA: TGTGCCAGCAGCTTAGTACGCGGGAGGGGAGATACGCAGTATTTT; CDR3: CASSLVRGRGDTQYF; V: TRBV7-2; size: NA; J: TRBJ2-3; D: TRBD2; length: 15
DNA: TGTGCCAGCAAAAAGGGTTTAGAGACCCAGTACTTC; CDR3: CASKKGLETQYF; V: TRBV7-8; size: NA; J: TRBJ2-5; D: NA; length: 12
DNA: TGTGCCAGCAGCTCATGGCCGGGACAGGGTCCACACAATGAGCAGTTCTTC; CDR3: CASSSWPGQGPHNEQFF; V: TRBV11-2; size: few; J: TRBJ2-1; D: TRBD1; length: 17
DNA: TGTGCCAGCAGTGAAGAGGGTCAAGCCTACAATGAGCAGTTCTTC; CDR3: CASSEEGQAYNEQFF; V: TRBV2; size: few; J: TRBJ2-1; D: NA; length: 15
DNA: TGCAGCGTAATACAGGGGAACTATGGCTACACCTTC; CDR3: CSVIQGNYGYTF; V: TRBV29-1; size: once; J: TRBJ1-2; D: TRBD1; length: 12
DNA: TGTGCCAGCAGTACAAAGACAGGAAACACCATATATTTT; CDR3: CASSTKTGNTIYF; V: TRBV12-3/TRBV12-4; size: NA; J: TRBJ1-3; D: NA; length: 13
DNA: TGCAGTGCTAACCGGGACTCCAACATCAATGAGCAGTTCTTC; CDR3: CSANRDSNINEQFF; V: TRBV20-1; size: few; J: TRBJ2-1; D: NA; length: 14
DNA: TGCGCCAGCAGCTTGGCCGGGACAATCTCTGGGGCCAACGTCCTGACTTTC; CDR3: CASSLAGTISGANVLTF; V: TRBV5-1; size: NA; J: TRBJ2-6; D: NA; length: 17
DNA: TGCGCCAGCAGCTTGGACCCGTCCGGGGAGCAGTTCTTC; CDR3: CASSLDPSGEQFF; V: TRBV5-1; size: many; J: TRBJ2-1; D: NA; length: 13
DNA: TGCGCCAGCAAGGCGGGAGGGATAACAACCGGGGAGCTGTTTTTT; CDR3: CASKAGGITTGELFF; V: TRBV5-1; size: many; J: TRBJ2-2; D: TRBD2; length: 15
DNA: TGTGCCAGCAGCGTAGGGGAGGGGAACTCCTACAATGAGCAGTTCTTC; CDR3: CASSVGEGNSYNEQFF; V: TRBV9; size: many; J: TRBJ2-1; D: TRBD2; length: 16
DNA: TGTGCCAGCAGTTTAGGGGACAGGGGATCCAGCTCTCTATATGGCTACACCTTC; CDR3: CASSLGDRGSSSLYGYTF; V: TRBV12-3/TRBV12-4; size: few; J: TRBJ1-2; D: TRBD1; length: 18
DNA: TGTGCCAGCAGAAGGATAGGGGTGGATACGCAGTATTTT; CDR3: CASRRIGVDTQYF; V: TRBV6-6; size: few; J: TRBJ2-3; D: NA; length: 13
DNA: TGCAGCAGCAAGGGGGAGGGCCGGGACGGGGAGCTGTTTTTT; CDR3: CSSKGEGRDGELFF; V: TRBV20-1; size: NA; J: TRBJ2-2; D: NA; length: 14